Presented here are 15 T cell receptor beta chains from one specimen sequenced in a study of T cells after yellow fever vaccination. TCRdb called the 5' RACE reads again in MiXCR, with one record for every CDR3 protein. The repertoire holds approximately 250,000 distinct CDR3 sequences, roughly 6.8% seen once, with more than 0.85% in the top ten. Material: CD4+ T cells sorted from PBMCs, obtained on the day of the yellow fever booster vaccination. The receptor source for this set is a man aged 30 to 45 who received the YFV17D yellow fever vaccine.

This clonotype occurred many times. For the CDR3, the DNA is TGTGCCAGCAGCCCCCGAGGTAGCGGGAGGGGAAATGAGCAGTTCTTC. Amino acids: CASSPRGSGRGNEQFF. The chain uses TRBV3-1 and TRBJ2-1; 11 bases match TRBD2. J was trimmed by 7 bases and V by 4 bases; bases with no gene match: 9. There are 16 residues in the CDR3. The germline gives CDR1 LGHDT, CDR2 YNNKEL (reference sequence).

As regards this clonotype: It may be a read error: a sequence one base away is much more abundant. V and J are TRBV21-1 and TRBJ2-7. TRBV21-1 represents a pseudogene. This CDR3 is 16 amino acids long. CDR3 nucleotide sequence: TGTGCCAGCAGGCCTGGGCAGTACTTGGCTGCCTACGATCAGTACTTC. Encoded protein: CASRPGQYLAAYDQYF.

V usage is TRBV5-1 and J usage is TRBJ2-1, with TRBD2 matching 8 bases. Trimming removed 5 bases from V and 2 bases from J; junction bases left unmatched: 6. Germline V gene sequence: CDR1 SGHRS, CDR2 YFSETQ. This CDR3 is 15 amino acids long. In DNA form, the CDR3 reads TGCGCCAGCAGACTCGGGAGGGCGCCCTACAATGAGCAGTTCTTC. Translation gives CASRLGRAPYNEQFF.

This clonotype turned up a few times. The gene calls are TRBV10-3 and TRBJ2-1; D might be TRBD2 (6 bases). The CDR3 sequence is 15 residues long. The V end lost 2 bases, the J end lost 7 bases, and 15 bases lay between the germline ends. Looked up from germline, CDR1 is ENHRY and CDR2 is SYGVKD. Here the CDR3 reads CAISEPTGGGNEQFF. In DNA, the CDR3 is TGTGCCATCAGTGAGCCAACCGGGGGTGGGAATGAGCAGTTCTTC.

This clonotype was found many times. The gene calls are TRBV12-3 or TRBV12-4 and TRBJ2-1; possible D gene TRBD2, 7 bases. V lost 7 bases to trimming and J lost 8 bases, with 18 bases between them. The CDR3 is made up of 14 amino acids. The CDR3 reads CASNLGGAGDEQFF. The CDR3 DNA sequence: TGTGCCAGCAACCTGGGGGGGGCAGGGGATGAGCAGTTCTTC.

This clonotype was seen more than once but under ten times. The gene calls are TRBV4-3 and TRBJ2-5; 9 positions agree with TRBD2. CDR3 length equals 16 residues. Germline V gene sequence: CDR1 LGHNA, CDR2 YSLEER. Trimming took 0 bases from V and 7 from J; bases not matched to a gene: 9. DNA for the CDR3: TGCGCCAGCAGCCAAGATCCCCCCCCTAGCGGGGCGACCCAGTACTTC. Its translation is CASSQDPPPSGATQYF.

The CDR3 is CASSLTRSTDTQYF. CDR3 coding DNA: TGTGCCAGCTCCTTGACTCGCAGCACAGATACGCAGTATTTT. This sequence joins TRBV18 and TRBJ2-3; D ambiguous. Trimming removed 6 bases at V and 0 bases at J, with 10 bases between. Germline V lookup: CDR1 KGHSH, CDR2 LQKENI. CDR3 length equals 14 residues.

The V call is TRBV5-1, the J call TRBJ2-7; unclear D gene. Germline V gene lookup returns CDR1 SGHRS and CDR2 YFSETQ. Trimming shortened V by 3 bases and J by 3 bases, and 22 bases separated the two germline ends. The CDR3 extends over 17 amino acids. DNA for the CDR3: TGCGCCAGCAGCTCCGGTGGCCTCCAAGGGAAGGGCTACGAGCAGTACTTC. Translating gives CASSSGGLQGKGYEQYF.

The chain joins TRBV6-1 to TRBJ1-1; no reliable D call. Germline values: CDR1 MNHNS, CDR2 SASEGT. V lost 4 bases and J lost 1, with 19 bases in between. The CDR3 loop spans 17 amino acids. CDR3 DNA sequence: TGTGCCAGCAGTGCACCGATCGGGGTCCCTACGAACACTGAAGCTTTCTTT. Translation: CASSAPIGVPTNTEAFF.

In DNA, the CDR3 is TGTGCCAGCAGCGTAGGATCCGGGATGGGGAGCACTGAAGCTTTCTTT. This translates into CASSVGSGMGSTEAFF. The chain uses TRBV9 and TRBJ1-1, with D hard to call. This CDR3 has 16 residues. CDR1 and CDR2 (germline): SGDLS, YYNGEE. Trimming took 0 bases from V and 4 from J, leaving 16 bases between them.

This clonotype occurred a few times. The chain recombines TRBV7-6 with TRBJ2-7; 8 bases map to TRBD1. The CDR3 sequence is 16 residues long. Germline values: CDR1 SGHVS, CDR2 FNYEAQ. Germline trimming cut 4 bases from V and 5 bases from J; bases unmatched to any gene: 13. The CDR3 reads CASSSYRGQVPNEQYF. For the CDR3, the DNA is TGTGCCAGCAGCTCATACAGGGGACAGGTGCCCAACGAGCAGTACTTC.

This clonotype was found a few times. The genes are TRBV7-2 and TRBJ2-3, with no clear D. V was cut by 1 base and J by 1 base, with 12 bases left in between. This CDR3 contains 16 residues. Germline-derived CDR1 and CDR2 are SGHTA and FQGNSA. The DNA of the CDR3 is TGTGCCAGCAGCTTAGTTAGGACGGCCCGCACAGATACGCAGTATTTT. Translation gives CASSLVRTARTDTQYF. The whole variable domain, filled in from reference TRBV7-2 and TRBJ2-3, reads GAGVSQSPSNKVTEKGKDVELRCDPISGHTALYWYRQSLGQGLEFLIYFQGNSAPDKSGLPSDRFSAERTGGSVSTLTIQRTQQEDSAVYLCASSLVRTARTDTQYFGPGTRLTVL.

This clonotype came up a few times. The chain is built from TRBV14 and TRBJ2-5, with D possibly being TRBD2 (5 bases). The CDR3 loop spans 13 amino acids. CDR1 is SGHDN and CDR2 is FVKESK in the germline V gene. V lost 5 bases to trimming and J lost 5 bases, with 12 bases between them. CDR3 amino acids: CASSNSVRETQYF. CDR3 coding DNA: TGTGCCAGCAGCAATAGCGTTCGGGAGACCCAGTACTTC.

Only a few counts were recorded for this clonotype. The V call is TRBV7-2, the J call TRBJ1-1; no clear D. The ends were cut back, 1 base at V and 11 bases at J, with 14 bases in the middle. CDR3 length equals 13 residues. The V gene's germline CDR1 is SGHTA and CDR2 FQGNSA. The chain's CDR3 is CASSLGFTLPAFF. DNA for the CDR3: TGTGCCAGCAGCTTAGGTTTTACTTTACCGGCTTTCTTT.

In this sample, this clonotype turned up a few times. The V gene is TRBV12-3 or TRBV12-4, the J gene TRBJ1-5; D not certain. Trimming took 6 bases from V and 7 from J, leaving 13 bases between them. The length of the CDR3 is 13 residues. The CDR3 bases are TGTGCCAGCAGCCTAACAGTTGAACAGCCCCAGCATTTT. It yields the protein CASSLTVEQPQHF.